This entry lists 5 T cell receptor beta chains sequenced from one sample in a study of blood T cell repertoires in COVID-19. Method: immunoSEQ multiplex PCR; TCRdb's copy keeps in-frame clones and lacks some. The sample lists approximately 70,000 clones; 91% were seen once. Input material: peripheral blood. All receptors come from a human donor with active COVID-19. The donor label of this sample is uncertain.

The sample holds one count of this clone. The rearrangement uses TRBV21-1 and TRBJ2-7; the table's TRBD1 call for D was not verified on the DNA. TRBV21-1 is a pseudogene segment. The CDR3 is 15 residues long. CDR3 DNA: TGTGCCAGCAGCAAAGTTTGGGACAATTCCCCCGAGCAGTACTTC. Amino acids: CASSKVWDNSPEQYF.

CDR3 nucleotide sequence: TGTGCCAGCAGTTTACTCCGAACTAATGAGCAGTTCTTC. Its protein is CASSLLRTNEQFF. The chain links TRBV12-3 or TRBV12-4 to TRBJ2-1; D remains ambiguous. Between the trimmed V and J ends, which lost 2 bases and 7 bases, there was a span of 9 bases. There are 13 residues in the CDR3.

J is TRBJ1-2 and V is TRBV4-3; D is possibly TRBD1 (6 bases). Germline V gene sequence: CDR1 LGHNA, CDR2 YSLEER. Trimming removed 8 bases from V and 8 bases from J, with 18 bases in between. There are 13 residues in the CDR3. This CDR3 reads CASGYRASGGYTF. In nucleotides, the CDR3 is TGCGCCAGCGGTTACAGGGCCTCAGGAGGCTACACCTTC.

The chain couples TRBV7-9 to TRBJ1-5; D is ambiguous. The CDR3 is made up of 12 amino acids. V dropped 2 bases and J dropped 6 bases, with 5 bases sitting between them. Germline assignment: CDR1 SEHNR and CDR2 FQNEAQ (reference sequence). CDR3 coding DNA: TGTGCCAGCAGCTTAATGAGTCAGCCCCAGCATTTT. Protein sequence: CASSLMSQPQHF.

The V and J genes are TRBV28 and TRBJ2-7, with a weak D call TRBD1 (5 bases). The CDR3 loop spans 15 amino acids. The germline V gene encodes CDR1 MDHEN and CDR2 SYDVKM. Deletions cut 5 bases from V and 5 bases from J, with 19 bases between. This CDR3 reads CASSPVLMGRNEQYF. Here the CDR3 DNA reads TGTGCCAGCAGTCCCGTGTTGATGGGGCGGAACGAGCAGTACTTC. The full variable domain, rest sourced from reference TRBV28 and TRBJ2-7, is DVKVTQSSRYLVKRTGEKVFLECVQDMDHENMFWYRQDPGLGLRLIYFSYDVKMKEKGDIPEGYSVSREKKERFSLILESASTNQTSMYLCASSPVLMGRNEQYFGPGTRLTVT.